Sequencing of this T cell receptor beta chain was carried out in a study of cytomegalovirus exposure and HLA in healthy donors. Libraries were prepared by immunoSEQ multiplex PCR; TCRdb keeps only in-frame clonotypes and omits some of them. In the table there are over 150,000 clones, approximately 89% of which are singletons. The CDR3 loop spans 14 amino acids. Germline trimming cut 2 bases from V and 4 bases from J; bases unmatched to any gene: 5. CDR1 is SGHVS and CDR2 is FQNEAQ in the germline V gene. Sequenced input: PBMCs. V is TRBV7-8 and J is TRBJ2-7, with 7 bases identical to TRBD1. The sequence was obtained from a young man in good health and CMV-seropositive. The CDR3 region is CASSLRDRRYEQYF. CDR3 nucleotide sequence: TGTGCCAGCAGCTTAAGGGACAGACGATACGAGCAGTACTTC.